This T cell receptor beta chain was recovered during a study of CD8 T cells in Susac syndrome. General study results and limits: Expansion of clones was not seen in the CD4+ T cell repertoires of Susac syndrome.

A note on this clonotype: The antigen is unknown.

Germline assignment: CDR1 MNHNS and CDR2 SASEGT. The ends were cut back, 8 bases at V and 3 bases at J, with 16 bases in the middle. This CDR3 spans 14 amino acids. Reverse transcription of about 0.5 to 1 ug RNA was carried out with random hexamers. The immunoSEQ assay covered 54 Vbeta and 13 Jbeta segments for CDR3. TCRdb analysed the immunoSEQ multiplex PCR reads with MiXCR anew, one entry per CDR3 protein. The profile shows about 190,000 distinct CDR3 sequences, around nine tenths of them singletons. This chain connects TRBV6-1 to TRBJ1-1; D gene ambiguous. Sequenced material: CD4+ T cells from PBMCs. The receptor's source is a human donor with Susac syndrome. The CDR3 DNA sequence: TGTGCCAGCGGCTCGGACGAGGGAGACACTGAAGCTTTCTTT. Translated, it gives CASGSDEGDTEAFF.